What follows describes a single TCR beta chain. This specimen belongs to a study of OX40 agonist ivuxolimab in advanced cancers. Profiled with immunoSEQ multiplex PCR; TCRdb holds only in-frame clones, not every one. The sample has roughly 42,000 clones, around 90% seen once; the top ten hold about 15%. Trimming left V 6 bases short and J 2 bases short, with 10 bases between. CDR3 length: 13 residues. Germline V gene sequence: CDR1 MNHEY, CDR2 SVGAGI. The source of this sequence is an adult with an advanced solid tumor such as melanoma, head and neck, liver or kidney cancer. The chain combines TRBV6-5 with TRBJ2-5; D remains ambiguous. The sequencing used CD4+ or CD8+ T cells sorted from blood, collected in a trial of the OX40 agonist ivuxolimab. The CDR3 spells CASSHEKQETQYF. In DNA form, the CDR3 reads TGTGCCAGCAGCCACGAGAAACAAGAGACCCAGTACTTC.